One and the same sample provided the 4 T cell receptor beta chains below, sequenced in a study of CD8 T cells in Susac syndrome. With random hexamers, reverse transcription was performed on roughly 0.5 to 1 ug of RNA. TCRdb passed the immunoSEQ multiplex PCR reads through MiXCR, listing each CDR3 protein once. The sample consists of about 150,000 distinct CDR3 sequences, just under 97% of them appearing once. The sequenced sample was CD8+ T cells from PBMCs. Source of these receptors: a human donor with multiple sclerosis.

The V and J genes are TRBV7-9 and TRBJ2-5; D is unresolved. The CDR3 consists of 13 residues. The germline V and J ends were trimmed by 5 bases and 5 bases, with 12 bases remaining between them. In germline, CDR1 is SEHNR, CDR2 FQNEAQ (reference sequence). The CDR3 sequence: CASSLTNRETQYF. The DNA of the CDR3 is TGTGCCAGCAGCCTTACTAATAGGGAGACCCAGTACTTC.

This chain uses TRBV13 with TRBJ2-7; D possibly corresponds to TRBD2 (5 bases). With 5 bases removed from V and 0 bases from J, the gap between germline ends came to 11 bases. Germline CDR1 reads PRHDT; CDR2 reads FYEKMQ (reference sequence). This CDR3 is built from 14 residues. The CDR3 coding sequence is TGTGCCAGCAGCAGCGGTAGTAGCTCCTACGAGCAGTACTTC. Translating it yields CASSSGSSSYEQYF.

This rearrangement joins TRBV15 to TRBJ2-3; TRBD1 matches at 9 bases. Germline V gene lookup returns CDR1 LNHNV and CDR2 YYDKDF (reference sequence). This CDR3 has 18 residues. J lost 4 bases, V lost 6 bases, and 17 bases had no gene match. The CDR3 loop reads CATRDVLGTGSFPDTQYF. The DNA of the CDR3 is TGTGCCACCAGGGATGTACTCGGGACAGGGTCTTTTCCAGATACGCAGTATTTT. Filled out from reference TRBV15 and TRBJ2-3, the complete variable domain reads DAMVIQNPRYQVTQFGKPVTLSCSQTLNHNVMYWYQQKSSQAPKLLFHYYDKDFNNEADTPDNFQSRRPNTSFCFLDIRSPGLGDTAMYLCATRDVLGTGSFPDTQYFGPGTRLTVL.

This chain uses TRBV5-5 with TRBJ2-5; 8 bases are shared with TRBD2. Germline CDR1 is SGHKS and CDR2 is YYEKEE (reference sequence). The CDR3 runs to 15 residues. The J segment lost 5 bases and the V segment lost 4 bases, leaving 10 bases of the junction unmatched. CDR3 residues: CASSHPTSAYETQYF. The CDR3 DNA follows: TGTGCCAGCAGCCACCCGACTAGCGCTTACGAGACCCAGTACTTC.